Listed here are 31 T cell receptor beta chains from one sample, sequenced in a study of radiotherapy plus CTLA-4 blockade in lung cancer. Measured with immunoSEQ multiplex PCR; TCRdb has only the in-frame clones, and not every one. Of tens of thousands of clones listed, around 79% are singletons. The sequences come from peripheral blood, collected from a patient treated with radiotherapy plus ipilimumab. The receptors were gathered from a human donor with non-small cell lung cancer who had a partial response to radiotherapy plus ipilimumab. Some clones in this sample may be carry-over from other donors' samples.

This chain uses TRBV7-2 with TRBJ2-2; TRBD2 matches 10 bases. CDR1 is SGHTA and CDR2 is FQGNSA in the germline V gene. This CDR3 has 16 amino acids. J lost 6 bases, V lost 5 bases, and 9 bases had no gene match. CDR3: CASSLTGLADSGELFF. CDR3 sequence (DNA): TGTGCCAGCAGCCTCACAGGACTAGCGGACTCCGGGGAGCTGTTTTTT.

The genes are TRBV5-1 and TRBJ2-3, with D maybe TRBD2 (5 bases). Germline CDR1 SGHRS, CDR2 YFSETQ. CDR3 length equals 16 residues. Trimming took 4 bases from V and 8 from J, leaving 23 bases between them. CDR3 nucleotides: TGCGCCAGCAGCCTCGACCTCGGCGGGTTAGGCGGTACGCAGTATTTT. This codes for CASSLDLGGLGGTQYF.

V is TRBV10-3 and J is TRBJ1-4, with D possibly matching TRBD1 (6 bases). Germline V lookup: CDR1 ENHRY, CDR2 SYGVKD. Trimming removed 6 bases from V and 3 bases from J, with 17 bases in between. CDR3 size: 16 residues. CDR3 protein: CAISPRGLDANEKLFF. Written as DNA, the CDR3 is TGTGCCATCAGCCCCAGGGGCCTCGACGCTAATGAAAAACTGTTTTTT.

The chain uses TRBV29-1 and TRBJ2-1; 11 nucleotides align to TRBD2. Germline-derived CDR1 and CDR2 are SQVTM and ANQGSEA. The V gene end was trimmed by 5 bases and the J gene end by 7 bases; junction bases not matched to a gene: 4. The CDR3 loop spans 13 amino acids. Here the CDR3 reads CSVRLAGMNEQFF. The CDR3 bases are TGCAGCGTTAGACTAGCGGGAATGAATGAGCAGTTCTTC.

V is TRBV14 and J is TRBJ2-4; the D is unclear. CDR3 length: 13 amino acids. Germline V lookup: CDR1 SGHDN, CDR2 FVKESK. V was clipped by 1 base and J by 7 bases, with 8 bases between them. The CDR3 reads CASSQVDKNIQYF. In nucleotides, the CDR3 is TGTGCCAGCAGCCAAGTTGACAAGAACATTCAGTACTTC.

The CDR3 sequence: CASRHPGYTEAFF. The CDR3 DNA reads TGTGCCAGCAGGCACCCAGGGTACACTGAAGCTTTCTTT. The chain has TRBV27 and TRBJ1-1; TRBD1 might be the D (5 bases). The CDR3 is 13 residues long. V lost 6 bases to trimming and J lost 3 bases, with 11 bases between them. Germline V gene lookup returns CDR1 MNHEY and CDR2 SMNVEV (reference sequence).

The V call is TRBV7-9, the J call TRBJ2-7; the match to TRBD1 covers 8 bases. Unmatched junction bases numbered 10, after V lost 5 bases and J lost 4 bases. The length of the CDR3 is 15 residues. Germline V CDR1 and CDR2: SEHNR, FQNEAQ (reference sequence). The CDR3 spells CASSLLGTGGYEQYF. For the CDR3, the DNA is TGTGCCAGCAGCCTCCTCGGGACAGGCGGTTACGAGCAGTACTTC.

This rearrangement joins TRBV2 to TRBJ2-1, with TRBD2 identical over 7 bases. V lost 7 bases and J lost 0; bases outside the gene matches: 9. The CDR3 covers 16 residues. Germline values: CDR1 SNHLY, CDR2 FYNNEI. The DNA of the CDR3 is TGTGCCAGCAACGGACTAGGAGCAGGCTCCTACAATGAGCAGTTCTTC. Translation gives CASNGLGAGSYNEQFF.

The rearrangement joins TRBV12-5 to TRBJ1-2; 7 nucleotides line up with TRBD1. Trimming took 5 bases from V and 4 from J; bases not matched to a gene: 7. CDR3 length equals 14 residues. Germline CDR1 LGHNT, CDR2 FRNRAP. CDR3 DNA: TGTGCTAGTGGTAGACAGGGTCTCCCCTATGGCTACACCTTC. The encoded protein is CASGRQGLPYGYTF.

The rearrangement uses TRBV4-3 and TRBJ2-2; 7 nucleotides align to TRBD2. This CDR3 is built from 18 residues. Germline V gives CDR1 LGHNA, CDR2 YSLEER. V shed 0 bases, J shed 1 base, and the junction held 8 bases outside the gene matches. CDR3 bases: TGCGCCAGCAGCCAAGATCCCCTTGGCGGGGGGAACACCGGGGAGCTGTTTTTT. It codes for CASSQDPLGGGNTGELFF.

V gene TRBV18 combines with J gene TRBJ2-2; 8 bases align to TRBD1. The germline V gene encodes CDR1 KGHSH and CDR2 LQKENI. Trimming cost V 6 bases and J 0 bases; bases outside gene matches: 3. The CDR3 runs 15 residues. CDR3 residues: CASSRTGTNTGELFF. DNA for the CDR3: TGTGCCAGCTCCCGGACAGGGACGAACACCGGGGAGCTGTTTTTT. Full variable domain (remainder filled in from reference TRBV18 and TRBJ2-2): NAGVMQNPRHLVRRRGQEARLRCSPMKGHSHVYWYRQLPEEGLKFMVYLQKENIIDESGMPKERFSAEFPKEGPSILRIQQVVRGDSAAYFCASSRTGTNTGELFFGEGSRLTVL.

The rearrangement links TRBV5-6 to TRBJ2-7, with D possibly matching TRBD1 (6 bases). CDR3 length: 14 residues. The germline V gene encodes CDR1 SGHDT and CDR2 YYEEEE. The V end lost 2 bases, the J end lost 5 bases, and 14 bases lay between the germline ends. DNA of the CDR3: TGTGCCAGCAGCTTAGGGGGTTATAGCGACGAGCAGTACTTC. It translates to CASSLGGYSDEQYF.

This clone was recorded a few times. The chain uses TRBV2 and TRBJ1-4, with 7 bases fitting TRBD1. Trimming took 6 bases from V and 4 from J; bases not matched to a gene: 5. The CDR3 runs 14 residues. From germline, CDR1 is SNHLY and CDR2 FYNNEI. The CDR3: CASREDRHNEKLFF. CDR3 in DNA: TGTGCCAGCAGGGAGGACAGGCATAATGAAAAACTGTTTTTT. The full variable domain, completed using reference TRBV2 and TRBJ1-4, is EPEVTQTPSHQVTQMGQEVILRCVPISNHLYFYWYRQILGQKVEFLVSFYNNEISEKSEIFDDQFSVERPDGSNFTLKIRSTKLEDSAMYFCASREDRHNEKLFFGSGTQLSVL.

J is TRBJ1-1 and V is TRBV19; 7 nucleotides match TRBD1. V lost 3 bases, J lost 6 bases, and 4 bases stayed unmatched. The CDR3 loop spans 13 amino acids. Germline lookup yields CDR1 LNHDA and CDR2 SQIVND (reference sequence). The CDR3 spells CASSITGVAEAFF. Written as DNA, the CDR3 is TGTGCCAGTAGTATCACAGGGGTCGCTGAAGCTTTCTTT.

The genes are TRBV2 and TRBJ2-3; 8 bases match TRBD1. Germline V gene data show CDR1 as SNHLY and CDR2 as FYNNEI. The J segment lost 3 bases and the V segment lost 6 bases, leaving 11 bases of the junction unmatched. CDR3 length: 16 amino acids. Written as DNA, the CDR3 is TGTGCCAGCAGGAGGACAGGGTCCCCCGGGACAGATACGCAGTATTTT. It translates to CASRRTGSPGTDTQYF.

This clone occurred once. The gene calls are TRBV27 and TRBJ2-7; unclear D gene. Germline V lookup: CDR1 MNHEY, CDR2 SMNVEV (reference sequence). V lost 6 bases and J 1 base, leaving 10 bases between the germline ends. The CDR3 loop spans 13 amino acids. DNA for the CDR3: TGTGCCAGCAGCTTTGGTCAGTCCTACGAGCAGTACTTC. Its protein product is CASSFGQSYEQYF.

The sample holds a few counts of this clone. The gene calls are TRBV7-9 and TRBJ2-2, with D perhaps TRBD2 (6 bases). Germline CDR1 and CDR2: SEHNR and FQNEAQ (reference sequence). Trimming took off 5 bases at V and 7 bases at J, with 20 bases between the two ends. The length of the CDR3 is 16 residues. The DNA of the CDR3 is TGTGCCAGCAGCCACGGATCTGCGGGACCTATCGGGGAGCTGTTTTTT. Translating gives CASSHGSAGPIGELFF.

The gene calls are TRBV5-4 and TRBJ2-1; 10 positions agree with TRBD2. With 4 bases clipped from V and 15 bases from J, the junction kept 10 bases outside the gene matches. Germline CDR1 is SGHNT and CDR2 is YYREEE (reference sequence). The CDR3 length is 13 residues. In DNA, the CDR3 is TGTGCCAGCAGCCTGGGACTAGCGAGGGCCCCGTTCTTC. This codes for CASSLGLARAPFF.

The gene calls are TRBV28 and TRBJ2-1; D remains unclear. Trimming removed 7 bases from V and 4 bases from J, with 17 bases in between. There are 15 residues in the CDR3. In germline, CDR1 is MDHEN, CDR2 SYDVKM. CDR3 residues: CASTRVGPPYNEQFF. The CDR3 DNA follows: TGTGCCAGCACCCGGGTGGGTCCCCCATACAATGAGCAGTTCTTC.

The V call is TRBV4-2, the J call TRBJ2-7, with D perhaps matching TRBD2 (5 bases). This CDR3 is 16 amino acids long. Trimming took 2 bases from V and 0 from J, leaving 14 bases between them. Germline-derived CDR1 and CDR2 are LGHNA and YNFKEQ. The DNA of the CDR3 is TGTGCCAGCAGCCAAATTGGAGGTTCGAGCTCCTACGAGCAGTACTTC. Protein: CASSQIGGSSSYEQYF.

The V call is TRBV6-5, the J call TRBJ2-2; D is ambiguous. This CDR3 region has 14 residues. V lost 6 bases and J 8 bases, leaving 16 bases between the germline ends. The germline gives CDR1 MNHEY, CDR2 SVGAGI. The chain's CDR3 is CASSKDRVRGELFF. As DNA, the CDR3 is TGTGCCAGCAGCAAAGATAGAGTCCGGGGGGAGCTGTTTTTT.

The J gene is TRBJ1-2, the V gene TRBV28; 8 nucleotides match TRBD1. This CDR3 spans 15 amino acids. Trimming cost V 3 bases and J 2 bases; bases outside gene matches: 5. Germline V gene data show CDR1 as MDHEN and CDR2 as SYDVKM. The CDR3 region has the DNA TGTGCCAGCAGTTTCCAGGGGGCCCCAAACTATGGCTACACCTTC. Translated, it gives CASSFQGAPNYGYTF.

The CDR3 coding sequence is TGCAGCGTTAGCGGCAGGGGGCGCGAAAAACTGTTTTTT. This codes for CSVSGRGREKLFF. V usage is TRBV29-1 and J usage is TRBJ1-4; TRBD1 agrees at 8 bases. The germline CDR1 and CDR2 sequences are SQVTM and ANQGSEA. Trimming cost V 5 bases and J 8 bases; bases outside gene matches: 7. The CDR3 covers 13 residues.

The V call is TRBV29-1, the J call TRBJ2-3; D ambiguous. The CDR3 is 13 amino acids. Between the trimmed V and J ends, which lost 2 bases and 1 base, there was a span of 7 bases. Germline CDR1 reads SQVTM; CDR2 reads ANQGSEA. CDR3 protein: CSVEWPGTDTQYF. The CDR3 DNA is TGCAGCGTTGAATGGCCCGGCACAGATACGCAGTATTTT.

The V gene is TRBV5-6, the J gene TRBJ2-1; TRBD2 might be the D (6 bases). CDR1 and CDR2 (germline): SGHDT, YYEEEE. Between the trimmed V and J ends, which lost 0 bases and 4 bases, there was a span of 14 bases. This CDR3 region has 16 residues. CDR3 region: CASSLDGTLSYNEQFF. The CDR3, as DNA: TGTGCCAGCAGCTTGGATGGGACTCTTTCGTACAATGAGCAGTTCTTC.

The rearrangement joins TRBV7-9 to TRBJ2-7, with TRBD2 matching 7 bases. Germline assignment: CDR1 SEHNR and CDR2 FQNEAQ (reference sequence). The V and J ends lost 3 bases and 0 bases, in that order; junction bases with no gene match: 8. The CDR3 runs to 16 residues. CDR3 loop: CASSFVSGGSSYEQYF. CDR3 nucleotides: TGTGCCAGCAGCTTCGTATCGGGGGGAAGCTCCTACGAGCAGTACTTC.

The chain uses TRBV2 and TRBJ2-3; unclear D gene. Per the germline V gene, CDR1 is SNHLY and CDR2 is FYNNEI. The germline V and J ends were trimmed by 4 bases and 2 bases, with 7 bases remaining between them. The CDR3 has 13 amino acids. The CDR3 here is CASSVPYTDTQYF. CDR3 sequence (DNA): TGTGCCAGCAGTGTCCCCTACACAGATACGCAGTATTTT. The full variable domain, in which reference TRBV2 and TRBJ2-3 provide the parts outside the CDR3, is EPEVTQTPSHQVTQMGQEVILRCVPISNHLYFYWYRQILGQKVEFLVSFYNNEISEKSEIFDDQFSVERPDGSNFTLKIRSTKLEDSAMYFCASSVPYTDTQYFGPGTRLTVL.

This chain connects TRBV6-1 to TRBJ2-5; 7 bases fit TRBD1. Germline V gives CDR1 MNHNS, CDR2 SASEGT. CDR3 length: 14 residues. V gave up 2 bases and J gave up 5 bases; unmatched junction bases: 5. The CDR3 DNA reads TGTGCCAGCAGTGAATACAGGGGCCCCGAGACCCAGTACTTC. Amino acid sequence: CASSEYRGPETQYF.

V gene TRBV6-1 combines with J gene TRBJ1-1; D is possibly TRBD1 (5 bases). CDR1 is MNHNS and CDR2 is SASEGT in the germline V gene. The CDR3 covers 15 residues. V lost 6 bases and J 0 bases, leaving 14 bases between the germline ends. The CDR3: CASSRAGVMNTEAFF. CDR3 DNA: TGTGCCAGCAGCAGAGCGGGGGTTATGAACACTGAAGCTTTCTTT.

The chain couples TRBV10-3 to TRBJ1-1, with D hard to call. This CDR3 has 15 amino acids. The germline CDR1 and CDR2 sequences are ENHRY and SYGVKD. V was clipped by 0 bases and J by 7 bases, with 15 bases between them. The CDR3 DNA sequence: TGTGCCATCAGTGAGTCGAGCAGGCCACAAGATGAAGCTTTCTTT. Amino acids: CAISESSRPQDEAFF.

The chain is built from TRBV5-4 and TRBJ2-1; D may be TRBD2 (6 bases). V was trimmed by 4 bases and J by 0 bases, leaving 11 bases between them. This CDR3 is built from 15 residues. CDR1 is SGHNT, CDR2 YYREEE, per germline (reference sequence). The CDR3, as DNA: TGTGCCAGCAGCCTGGACGGGGGCTCCTACAATGAGCAGTTCTTC. It translates to CASSLDGGSYNEQFF.